A single sample gave rise to the 14 T cell receptor beta chains below, sequenced in a study of CD8 T cells in ankylosing spondylitis. TCRdb called the 5' RACE reads again in MiXCR, with one record for every CDR3 protein. This sample has fewer than 750,000 distinct CDR3 sequences, with around 20% found just once. For these receptors, no antigen is known. Points from the study as a whole: Seemingly characteristic of ankylosing spondylitis blood was a TCR beta motif consisting of under ten highly homologous variants.

Sample: blood, either unsorted or a sorted T cell fraction (not recorded which). The receptors stem from a male donor with ankylosing spondylitis.

This clonotype was recorded a few times. The genes are TRBV12-3 or TRBV12-4 and TRBJ2-2, with TRBD2 identical over 8 bases. The ends lost 5 bases at V and 5 bases at J; junction bases unmatched: 4. This CDR3 region has 14 residues. The CDR3 sequence is CASSRGGWTGELFF. CDR3 in DNA: TGTGCCAGCAGTCGGGGGGGGTGGACCGGGGAGCTGTTTTTT.

This clonotype turned up a few times. This rearrangement joins TRBV15 to TRBJ1-2; D is undetermined. The V end lost 1 base, the J end lost 3 bases, and 9 bases lay between the germline ends. Germline CDR1 and CDR2: LNHNV and YYDKDF (reference sequence). The CDR3 runs to 14 residues. The DNA of the CDR3 is TGTGCCACCAGCAGAGTTGGAGTCGACTATGGCTACACCTTC. Translated, it gives CATSRVGVDYGYTF.

The gene calls are TRBV3-1 and TRBJ2-7; 8 nucleotides align to TRBD1. With V trimmed by 10 bases and J by 3 bases, 8 bases remained unmatched. Germline CDR1 is LGHDT and CDR2 is YNNKEL (reference sequence). The CDR3 totals 13 residues. The CDR3 nucleotides read TGTGCCACCCTCCTTACAGGGGGCTACGAGCAGTACTTC. It yields the protein CATLLTGGYEQYF.

This clonotype was detected ten times or more. The gene calls are TRBV27 and TRBJ2-7; either TRBD1 or TRBD2 may supply D (5 bases each). Trimming left V 0 bases short and J 2 bases short, with 8 bases between. In germline, CDR1 is MNHEY, CDR2 SMNVEV (reference sequence). The CDR3 is made up of 14 amino acids. As DNA, the CDR3 is TGTGCCAGCAGTTTATCCCGGGGCCCCTACGAGCAGTACTTC. Protein sequence: CASSLSRGPYEQYF.

V and J are TRBV24-1 and TRBJ2-7, with 7 bases identical to TRBD2. V lost 3 bases and J lost 2; bases outside the gene matches: 3. The CDR3 covers 14 residues. Looked up from germline, CDR1 is KGHDR and CDR2 is SFDVKD. The DNA of the CDR3 is TGTGCCACCAGTGATCCCGGGACTACCTACGAGCAGTACTTC. This sequence encodes CATSDPGTTYEQYF.

This clonotype was picked up a small number of times. The rearrangement links TRBV12-3 or TRBV12-4 to TRBJ1-1; D not certain. V lost 5 bases to trimming and J lost 0 bases, with 16 bases between them. The CDR3 spans 16 residues. CDR3 nucleotide sequence: TGTGCCAGCAGTCCCGCTAGTTGGTACCTGAACACTGAAGCTTTCTTT. This sequence encodes CASSPASWYLNTEAFF.

In this sample, this clonotype turned up a few times. The V call is TRBV7-9, the J call TRBJ2-5; D gene uncertain. Trimming took off 5 bases at V and 0 bases at J, with 13 bases between the two ends. Germline V gene lookup returns CDR1 SEHNR and CDR2 FQNEAQ (reference sequence). The CDR3 length is 15 residues. CDR3 coding DNA: TGTGCCAGCAGCACAAAGACACAGTACCAAGAGACCCAGTACTTC. Amino acid sequence: CASSTKTQYQETQYF.

This clonotype was seen only a few times. V gene TRBV20-1 combines with J gene TRBJ2-7; D is possibly TRBD1 (5 bases). The CDR3 has 12 residues. V was cut by 6 bases and J by 7 bases, with 16 bases left in between. The germline V gene has CDR1 DFQATT and CDR2 SNEGSKA (reference sequence). The CDR3 reads CSAQGSLAEQYF. The CDR3 DNA reads as TGCAGTGCCCAGGGTAGCCTTGCGGAGCAGTACTTC.

The rearrangement joins TRBV7-2 to TRBJ1-1; 10 bases match TRBD1. The germline CDR1 and CDR2 sequences are SGHTA and FQGNSA. J lost 1 base, V lost 4 bases, and 9 bases had no gene match. This CDR3 spans 17 amino acids. As DNA, the CDR3 is TGTGCCAGCAGCTCATACGGGACAGGGGCTCCGAACACTGAAGCTTTCTTT. Translated: CASSSYGTGAPNTEAFF.

This clonotype was seen many times. An end of the junction differs from the germline gene, which may be a read error. The CDR3 here is CASSLDRPNTGELFF. The CDR3, as DNA: TGTGCCAGCAGCCTAGACAGACCCAACACCGGGGAGCTGTTTTTT. V gene TRBV5-1 combines with J gene TRBJ2-2; possible D gene TRBD1, 5 bases. Germline V gives CDR1 SGHRS, CDR2 YFSETQ. CDR3 length: 15 amino acids.

The J gene is TRBJ2-1, the V gene TRBV20-1, with D tentatively TRBD2 (6 bases). The V gene lost 3 bases and the J gene lost 8 bases, with 17 bases spanning the gap. Germline CDR1 reads DFQATT; CDR2 reads SNEGSKA (reference sequence). CDR3 size: 14 residues. CDR3 loop: CSASVGGWNDEQFF. The CDR3 bases are TGCAGTGCTAGTGTGGGAGGTTGGAACGATGAGCAGTTCTTC.

This clonotype was picked up a small number of times. V and J are TRBV7-9 and TRBJ1-6; 10 nucleotides agree with TRBD1. The germline V gene encodes CDR1 SEHNR and CDR2 FQNEAQ (reference sequence). The J segment lost 7 bases and the V segment lost 2 bases, leaving 8 bases of the junction unmatched. This CDR3 is built from 17 residues. CDR3 coding DNA: TGTGCCAGCAGCTTATCGACAGGGGGCCTAGGGAATTCACCCCTCCACTTT. Its protein is CASSLSTGGLGNSPLHF.

This clonotype was counted between two and nine times. The V call is TRBV7-9, the J call TRBJ1-1; no firm D call. The V end lost 6 bases, the J end lost 3 bases, and 14 bases lay between the germline ends. Germline V gene lookup returns CDR1 SEHNR and CDR2 FQNEAQ (reference sequence). The CDR3 length is 14 residues. CDR3 in DNA: TGTGCCAGCAGTCCACTGTCCCGCCACACTGAAGCTTTCTTT. Encoded protein: CASSPLSRHTEAFF.

This chain joins TRBV7-8 and TRBJ1-3; 9 bases agree with TRBD1. The V gene's germline CDR1 is SGHVS and CDR2 FQNEAQ. After removal of 1 base from V and 4 bases from J, the junction contained 8 bases not matched to a gene. This CDR3 region has 17 residues. The CDR3 nucleotides read TGTGCCAGCAGCTTAGTCCCAGACAGGGGGGAAGGAAACACCATATATTTT. It translates to CASSLVPDRGEGNTIYF.